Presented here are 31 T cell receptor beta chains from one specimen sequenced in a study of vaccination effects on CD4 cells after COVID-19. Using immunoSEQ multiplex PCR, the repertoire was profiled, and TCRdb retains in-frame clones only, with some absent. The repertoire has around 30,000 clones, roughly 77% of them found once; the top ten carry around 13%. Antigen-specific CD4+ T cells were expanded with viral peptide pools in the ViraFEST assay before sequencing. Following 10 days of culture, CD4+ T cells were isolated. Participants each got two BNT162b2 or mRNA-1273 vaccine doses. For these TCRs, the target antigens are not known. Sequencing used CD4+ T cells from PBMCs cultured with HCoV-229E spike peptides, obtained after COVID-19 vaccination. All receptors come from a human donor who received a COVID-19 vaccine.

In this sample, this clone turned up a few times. Written as DNA, the CDR3 is TGTGCCAGCAGTTATCTGCAGGGTGGCTACGAGCAGTACTTC. Translating it yields CASSYLQGGYEQYF. The V call is TRBV6-5, the J call TRBJ2-7; a possible D gene is TRBD1 (5 bases). Per germline, CDR1 MNHEY and CDR2 SVGAGI. With 3 bases removed from V and 3 bases from J, the gap between germline ends came to 12 bases. This CDR3 contains 14 residues.

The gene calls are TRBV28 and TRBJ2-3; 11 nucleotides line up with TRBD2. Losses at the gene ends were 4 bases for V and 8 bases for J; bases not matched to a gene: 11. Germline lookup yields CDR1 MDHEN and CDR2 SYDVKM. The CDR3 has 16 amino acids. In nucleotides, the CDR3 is TGTGCCAGCAGTTCACCGACTAGCGGGGAGTCGGGTACGCAGTATTTT. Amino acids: CASSSPTSGESGTQYF.

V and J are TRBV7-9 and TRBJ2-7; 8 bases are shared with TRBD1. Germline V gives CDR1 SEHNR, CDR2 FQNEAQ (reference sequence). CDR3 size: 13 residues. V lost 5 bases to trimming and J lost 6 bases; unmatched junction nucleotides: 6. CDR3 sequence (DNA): TGTGCCAGCAGCCCAGGGGGCTCCGCCGAGCAGTACTTC. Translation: CASSPGGSAEQYF.

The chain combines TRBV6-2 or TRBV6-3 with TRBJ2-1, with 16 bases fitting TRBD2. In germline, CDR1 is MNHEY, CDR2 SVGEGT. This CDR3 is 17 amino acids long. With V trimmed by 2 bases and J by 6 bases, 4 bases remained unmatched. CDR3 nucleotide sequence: TGTGCCAGCAGTTACCCGGGACTAGCGGGAGGGCCCAATGAGCAGTTCTTC. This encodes CASSYPGLAGGPNEQFF.

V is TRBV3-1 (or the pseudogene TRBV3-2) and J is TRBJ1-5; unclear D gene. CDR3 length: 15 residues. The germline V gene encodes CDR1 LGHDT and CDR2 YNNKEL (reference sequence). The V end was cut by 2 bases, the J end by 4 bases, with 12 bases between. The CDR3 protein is CASSQSVALNQPQHF. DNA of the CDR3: TGTGCCAGCAGCCAATCGGTTGCCCTAAATCAGCCCCAGCATTTT.

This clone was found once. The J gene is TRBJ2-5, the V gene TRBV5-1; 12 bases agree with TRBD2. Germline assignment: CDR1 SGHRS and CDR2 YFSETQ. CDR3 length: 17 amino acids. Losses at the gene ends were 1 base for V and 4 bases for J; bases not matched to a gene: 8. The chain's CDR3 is CASSLWSSGGAGETQYF. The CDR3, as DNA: TGCGCCAGCAGCTTGTGGTCTAGCGGGGGGGCAGGAGAGACCCAGTACTTC.

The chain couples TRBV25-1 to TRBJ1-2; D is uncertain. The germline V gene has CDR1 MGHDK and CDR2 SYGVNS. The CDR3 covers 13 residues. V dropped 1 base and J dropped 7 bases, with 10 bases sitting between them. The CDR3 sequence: CASSESTVRGYTF. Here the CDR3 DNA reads TGTGCCAGCAGTGAATCGACCGTCCGTGGCTACACCTTC.

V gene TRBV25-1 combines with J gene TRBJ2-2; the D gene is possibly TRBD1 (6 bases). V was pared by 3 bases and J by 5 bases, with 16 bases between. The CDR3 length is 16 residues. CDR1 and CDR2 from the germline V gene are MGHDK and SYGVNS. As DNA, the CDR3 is TGTGCCAGCAGTGACCCATTGGGGGCAGGGACCGGGGAGCTGTTTTTT. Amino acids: CASSDPLGAGTGELFF.

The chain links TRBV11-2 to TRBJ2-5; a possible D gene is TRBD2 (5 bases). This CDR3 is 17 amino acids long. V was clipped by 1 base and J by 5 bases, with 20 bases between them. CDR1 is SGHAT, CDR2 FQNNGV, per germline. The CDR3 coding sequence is TGTGCCAGCAGCTTAGGTACCCTCCCCGCGGGCCGGGAGACCCAGTACTTC. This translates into CASSLGTLPAGRETQYF.

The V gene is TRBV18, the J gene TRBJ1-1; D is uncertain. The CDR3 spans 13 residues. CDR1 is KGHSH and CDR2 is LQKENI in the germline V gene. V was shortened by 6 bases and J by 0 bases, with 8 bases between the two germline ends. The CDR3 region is CASSDGMNTEAFF. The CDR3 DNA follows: TGTGCCAGCTCGGACGGTATGAACACTGAAGCTTTCTTT.

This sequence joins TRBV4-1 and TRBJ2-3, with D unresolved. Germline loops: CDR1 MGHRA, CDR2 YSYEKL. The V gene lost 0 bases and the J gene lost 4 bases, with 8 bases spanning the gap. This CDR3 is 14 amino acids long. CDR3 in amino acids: CASSQDSGPDTQYF. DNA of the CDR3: TGCGCCAGCAGCCAAGATTCGGGTCCAGATACGCAGTATTTT.

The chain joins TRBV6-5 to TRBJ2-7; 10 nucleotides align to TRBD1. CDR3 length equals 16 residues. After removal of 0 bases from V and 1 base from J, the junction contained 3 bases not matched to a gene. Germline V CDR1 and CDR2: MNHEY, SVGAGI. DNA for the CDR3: TGTGCCAGCAGTTACTCCCGACAGGGGGCGTCCTACGAGCAGTACTTC. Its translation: CASSYSRQGASYEQYF.

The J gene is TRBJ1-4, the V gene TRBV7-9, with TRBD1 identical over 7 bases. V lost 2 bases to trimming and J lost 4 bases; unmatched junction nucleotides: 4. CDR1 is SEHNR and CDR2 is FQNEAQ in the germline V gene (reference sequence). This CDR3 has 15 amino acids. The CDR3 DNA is TGTGCCAGCAGCTTAATTACAGGGGTTAATGAAAAACTGTTTTTT. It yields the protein CASSLITGVNEKLFF.

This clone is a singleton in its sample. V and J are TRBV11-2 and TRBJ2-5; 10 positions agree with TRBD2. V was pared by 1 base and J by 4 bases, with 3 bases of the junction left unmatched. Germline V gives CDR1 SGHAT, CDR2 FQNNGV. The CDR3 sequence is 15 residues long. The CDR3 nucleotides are TGTGCCAGCAGCTTAGGGACTAGCGGACCAGAGACCCAGTACTTC. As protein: CASSLGTSGPETQYF.

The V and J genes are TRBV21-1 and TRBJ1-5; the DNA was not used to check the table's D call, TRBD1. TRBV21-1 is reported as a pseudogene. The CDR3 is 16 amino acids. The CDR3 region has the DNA TGTGCCAGCAGCAAAGGGTGGACAGGGCACAATCAGCCCCAGCATTTT. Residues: CASSKGWTGHNQPQHF.

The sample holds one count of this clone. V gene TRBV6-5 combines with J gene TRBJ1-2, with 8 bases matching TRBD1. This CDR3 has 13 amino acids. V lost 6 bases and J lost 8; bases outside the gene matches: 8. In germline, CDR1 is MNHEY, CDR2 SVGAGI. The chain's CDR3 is CASSPTGEGGYTF. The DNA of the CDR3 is TGTGCCAGCAGCCCGACAGGGGAGGGAGGCTACACCTTC.

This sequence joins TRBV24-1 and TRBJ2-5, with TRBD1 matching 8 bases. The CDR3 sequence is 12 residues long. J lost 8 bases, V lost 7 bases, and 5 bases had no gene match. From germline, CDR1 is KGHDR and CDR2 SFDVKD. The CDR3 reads CATSRTGNTQYF. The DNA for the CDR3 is TGTGCCACCAGCCGGACAGGGAATACCCAGTACTTC.

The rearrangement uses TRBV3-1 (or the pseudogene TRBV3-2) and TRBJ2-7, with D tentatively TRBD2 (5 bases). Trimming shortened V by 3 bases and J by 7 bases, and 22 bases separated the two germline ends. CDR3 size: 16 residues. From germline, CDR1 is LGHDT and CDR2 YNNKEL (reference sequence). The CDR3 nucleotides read TGTGCCAGCAGCCACTATTTGGGAAGCCCCTCGGGAGAGCAGTACTTC. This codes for CASSHYLGSPSGEQYF.

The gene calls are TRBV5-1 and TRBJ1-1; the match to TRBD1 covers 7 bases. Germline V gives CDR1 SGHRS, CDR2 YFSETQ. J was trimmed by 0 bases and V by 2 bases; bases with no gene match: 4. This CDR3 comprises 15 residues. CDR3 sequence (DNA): TGCGCCAGCAGCTTCGGGACAGCCATGAACACTGAAGCTTTCTTT. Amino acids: CASSFGTAMNTEAFF. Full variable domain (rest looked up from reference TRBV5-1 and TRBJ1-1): KAGVTQTPRYLIKTRGQQVTLSCSPISGHRSVSWYQQTPGQGLQFLFEYFSETQRNKGNFPGRFSGRQFSNSRSEMNVSTLELGDSALYLCASSFGTAMNTEAFFGQGTRLTVV.

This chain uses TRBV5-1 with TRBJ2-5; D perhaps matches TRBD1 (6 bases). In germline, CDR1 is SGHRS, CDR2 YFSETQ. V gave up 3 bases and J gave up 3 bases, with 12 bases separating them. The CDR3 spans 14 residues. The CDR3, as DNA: TGCGCCAGCAGCTCAGGGGCGGGTGAAGAGACCCAGTACTTC. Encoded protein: CASSSGAGEETQYF.

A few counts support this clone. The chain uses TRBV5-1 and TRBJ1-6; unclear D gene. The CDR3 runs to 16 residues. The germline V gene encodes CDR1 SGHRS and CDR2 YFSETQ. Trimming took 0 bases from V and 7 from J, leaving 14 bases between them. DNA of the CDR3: TGCGCCAGCAGCTTGGAGGCGGCGAAGAGAAATTCACCCCTCCACTTT. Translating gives CASSLEAAKRNSPLHF.

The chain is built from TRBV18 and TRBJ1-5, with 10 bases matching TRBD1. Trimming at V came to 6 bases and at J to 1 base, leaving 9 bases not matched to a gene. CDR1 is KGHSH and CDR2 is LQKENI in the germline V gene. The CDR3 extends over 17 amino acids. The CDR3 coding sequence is TGTGCCAGCTCGTCGGGCAGGACAGGGGGGAGCAATCAGCCCCAGCATTTT. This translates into CASSSGRTGGSNQPQHF.

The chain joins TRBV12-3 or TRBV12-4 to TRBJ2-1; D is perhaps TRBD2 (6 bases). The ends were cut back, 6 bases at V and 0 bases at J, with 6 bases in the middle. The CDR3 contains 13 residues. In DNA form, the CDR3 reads TGTGCCAGCAGGGGGGGCTCCTACAATGAGCAGTTCTTC. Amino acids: CASRGGSYNEQFF.

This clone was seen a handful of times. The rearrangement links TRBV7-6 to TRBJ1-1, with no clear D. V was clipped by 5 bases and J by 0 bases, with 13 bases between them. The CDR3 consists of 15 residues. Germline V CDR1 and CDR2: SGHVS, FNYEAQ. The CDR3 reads CASSIATVMNTEAFF. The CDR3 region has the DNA TGTGCCAGCAGCATCGCGACTGTGATGAACACTGAAGCTTTCTTT.

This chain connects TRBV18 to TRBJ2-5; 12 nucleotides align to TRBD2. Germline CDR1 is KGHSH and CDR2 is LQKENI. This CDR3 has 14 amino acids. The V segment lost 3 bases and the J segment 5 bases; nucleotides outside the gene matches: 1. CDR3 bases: TGTGCCAGCTCACCGCTAGCGGGAGGGGAGACCCAGTACTTC. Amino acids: CASSPLAGGETQYF.

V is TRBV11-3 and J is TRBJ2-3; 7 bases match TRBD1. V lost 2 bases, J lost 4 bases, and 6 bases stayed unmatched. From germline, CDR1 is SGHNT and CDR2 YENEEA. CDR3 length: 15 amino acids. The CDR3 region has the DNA TGTGCCAGCAGCTTAAGAGGGGGCGTCGCAGATACGCAGTATTTT. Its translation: CASSLRGGVADTQYF. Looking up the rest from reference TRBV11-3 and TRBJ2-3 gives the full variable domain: EAGVVQSPRYKIIEKKQPVAFWCNPISGHNTLYWYLQNLGQGPELLIRYENEEAVDDSQLPKDRFSAERLKGVDSTLKIQPAELGDSAVYLCASSLRGGVADTQYFGPGTRLTVL.

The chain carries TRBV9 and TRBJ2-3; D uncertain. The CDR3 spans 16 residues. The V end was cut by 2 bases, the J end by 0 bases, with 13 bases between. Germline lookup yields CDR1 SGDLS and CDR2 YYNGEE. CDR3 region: CASSVGWRSSTDTQYF. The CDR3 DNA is TGTGCCAGCAGCGTGGGATGGCGGAGTAGCACAGATACGCAGTATTTT.

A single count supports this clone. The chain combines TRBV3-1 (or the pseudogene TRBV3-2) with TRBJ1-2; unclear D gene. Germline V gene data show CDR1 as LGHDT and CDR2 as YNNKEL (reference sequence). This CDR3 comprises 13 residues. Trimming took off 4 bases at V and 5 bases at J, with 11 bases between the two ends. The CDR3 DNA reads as TGTGCCAGCAGCCCCTCCGTCAGGTATGGCTACACCTTC. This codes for CASSPSVRYGYTF.

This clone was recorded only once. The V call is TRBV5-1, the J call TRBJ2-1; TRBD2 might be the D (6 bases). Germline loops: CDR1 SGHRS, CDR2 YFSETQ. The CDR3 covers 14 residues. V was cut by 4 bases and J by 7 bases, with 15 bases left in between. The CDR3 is CASSPRTTWNEQFF. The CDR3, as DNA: TGCGCCAGCAGCCCCCGGACTACATGGAATGAGCAGTTCTTC.

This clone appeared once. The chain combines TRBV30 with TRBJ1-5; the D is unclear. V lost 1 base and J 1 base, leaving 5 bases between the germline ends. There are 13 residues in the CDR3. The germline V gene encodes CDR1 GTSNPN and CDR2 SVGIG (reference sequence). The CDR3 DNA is TGTGCCTGGAGTGGCGTCAGCAATCAGCCCCAGCATTTT. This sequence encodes CAWSGVSNQPQHF.

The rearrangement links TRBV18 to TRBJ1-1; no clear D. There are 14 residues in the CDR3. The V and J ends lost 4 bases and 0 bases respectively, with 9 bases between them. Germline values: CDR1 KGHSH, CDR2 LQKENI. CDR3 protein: CASSLSTMNTEAFF. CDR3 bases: TGTGCCAGCTCACTATCGACAATGAACACTGAAGCTTTCTTT.